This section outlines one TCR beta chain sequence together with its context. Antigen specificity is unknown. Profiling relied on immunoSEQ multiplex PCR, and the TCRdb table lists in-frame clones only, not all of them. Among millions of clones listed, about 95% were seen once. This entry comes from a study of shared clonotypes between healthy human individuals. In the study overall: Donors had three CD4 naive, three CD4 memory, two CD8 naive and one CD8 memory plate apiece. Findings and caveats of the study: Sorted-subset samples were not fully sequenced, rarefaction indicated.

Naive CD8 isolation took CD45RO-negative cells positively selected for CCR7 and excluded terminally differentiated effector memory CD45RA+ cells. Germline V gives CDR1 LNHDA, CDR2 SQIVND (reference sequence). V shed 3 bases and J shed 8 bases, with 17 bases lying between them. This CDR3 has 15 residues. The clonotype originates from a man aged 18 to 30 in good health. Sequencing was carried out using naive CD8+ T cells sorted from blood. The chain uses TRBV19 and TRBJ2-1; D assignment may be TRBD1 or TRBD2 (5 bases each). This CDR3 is CASSMGDAQWDEQFF. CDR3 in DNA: TGTGCCAGTAGTATGGGGGACGCACAATGGGATGAGCAGTTCTTC.